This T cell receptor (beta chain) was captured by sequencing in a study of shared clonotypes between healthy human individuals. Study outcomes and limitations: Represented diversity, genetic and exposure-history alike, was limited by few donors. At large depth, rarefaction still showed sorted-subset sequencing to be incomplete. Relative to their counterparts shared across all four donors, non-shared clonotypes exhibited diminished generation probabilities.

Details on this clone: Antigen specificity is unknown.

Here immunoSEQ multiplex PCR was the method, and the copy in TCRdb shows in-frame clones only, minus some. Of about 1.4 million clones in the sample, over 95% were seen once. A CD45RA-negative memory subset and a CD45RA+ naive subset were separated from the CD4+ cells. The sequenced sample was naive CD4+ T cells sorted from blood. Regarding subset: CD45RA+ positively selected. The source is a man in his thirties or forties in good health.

The CDR3 region has the DNA TGTGCCAGCAGTGCCGGGGGGGCGTACTTCGGGGAGCTGTTTTTT. Translating it yields CASSAGGAYFGELFF. V is TRBV2 and J is TRBJ2-2; 8 bases line up with TRBD2. V gave up 4 bases and J gave up 7 bases; unmatched junction bases: 8. The V gene's germline CDR1 is SNHLY and CDR2 FYNNEI. The CDR3 totals 15 residues. The full variable domain, with the rest looked up from reference TRBV2 and TRBJ2-2, is EPEVTQTPSHQVTQMGQEVILRCVPISNHLYFYWYRQILGQKVEFLVSFYNNEISEKSEIFDDQFSVERPDGSNFTLKIRSTKLEDSAMYFCASSAGGAYFGELFFGEGSRLTVL.